This paragraph covers one TCR beta chain sequence. The antigen is unknown. The sample belongs to a study of CD8 T cells in Susac syndrome. Looking at the study overall: Of the sequenced Susac syndrome patients, over 5 had active disease and fewer than ten were in remission. General study results and limits: None of the CD4+ T cell repertoires in Susac syndrome showed clonal expansion. The authors acknowledged that their TCR sequencing and HLA analysis involved a relatively small number of individuals.

J gave up 1 base and V 1 base, and 0 bases lay outside the gene matches. The CDR3 consists of 15 residues. CDR1 and CDR2 (germline): KGHSH, LQKENI. With random hexamers, about 0.5 to 1 ug RNA was reverse transcribed. An immunoSEQ multiplex PCR generated amplified TCR beta CDR3 products spanning 54 Vbeta and 13 Jbeta. In TCRdb, the immunoSEQ multiplex PCR reads were re-called with MiXCR into one record per CDR3 protein. The sample carries about 180,000 distinct CDR3 sequences, roughly 94% recorded once. Sample: CD4+ T cells from PBMCs. This receptor was taken from a human donor with Susac syndrome. The chain couples TRBV18 to TRBJ2-5; TRBD2 agrees at 10 bases. CDR3: CASSPLAGGQETQYF. CDR3 bases: TGTGCCAGCTCACCACTAGCGGGGGGCCAAGAGACCCAGTACTTC.